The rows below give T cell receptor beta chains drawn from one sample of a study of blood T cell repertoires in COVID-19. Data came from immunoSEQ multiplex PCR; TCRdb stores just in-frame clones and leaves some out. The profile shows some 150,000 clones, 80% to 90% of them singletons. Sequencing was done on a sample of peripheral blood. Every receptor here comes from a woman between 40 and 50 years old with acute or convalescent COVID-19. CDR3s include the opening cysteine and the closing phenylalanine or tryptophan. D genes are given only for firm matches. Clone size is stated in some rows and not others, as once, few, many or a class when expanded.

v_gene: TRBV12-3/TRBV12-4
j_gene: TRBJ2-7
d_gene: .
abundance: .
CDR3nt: TGTGCCAGCAGGACCTCAGGGGTAGGCGAGCAGTACTTC
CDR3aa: CASRTSGVGEQYF

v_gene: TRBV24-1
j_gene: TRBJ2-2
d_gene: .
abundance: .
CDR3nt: TGTGCCACCAGTGCATCGCCAGGGGAGAGCGGGGAGCTGTTTTTT
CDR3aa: CATSASPGESGELFF

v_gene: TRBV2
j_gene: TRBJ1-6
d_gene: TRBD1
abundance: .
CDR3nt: TGTGCCAGCAGACCAGGGACAGTAATGAATTCACCCCTCCACTTT
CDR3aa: CASRPGTVMNSPLHF

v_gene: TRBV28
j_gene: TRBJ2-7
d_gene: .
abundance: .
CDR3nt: TGTGCCAGCAGTTTACGTAGAACCGAGCAGTACTTC
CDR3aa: CASSLRRTEQYF

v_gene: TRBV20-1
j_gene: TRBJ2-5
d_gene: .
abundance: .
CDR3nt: TGCAGTGCTAGTAGCGGAGGTGGTATTGTGACCCAGTACTTC
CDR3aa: CSASSGGGIVTQYF

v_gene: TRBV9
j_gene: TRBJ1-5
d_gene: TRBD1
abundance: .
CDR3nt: TGTGCCAGCAGCGTAGACAGGGGGTATCAGCCCCAGCATTTT
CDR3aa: CASSVDRGYQPQHF

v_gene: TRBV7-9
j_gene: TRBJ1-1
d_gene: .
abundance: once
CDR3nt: TGTGCCAGCAGGGAGGACAGAGACACTGAAGCTTTCTTT
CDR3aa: CASREDRDTEAFF

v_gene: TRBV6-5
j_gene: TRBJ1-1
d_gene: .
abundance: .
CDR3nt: TGTGCCAGCAGTAGAGATTCAGGGAATTTCGGAGCTTTCTTT
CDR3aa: CASSRDSGNFGAFF

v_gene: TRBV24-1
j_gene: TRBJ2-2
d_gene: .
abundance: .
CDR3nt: TGTGCCACCAGTGATCCCGCCCAGAGGCCCGGGGAGCTGTTTTTT
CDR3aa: CATSDPAQRPGELFF

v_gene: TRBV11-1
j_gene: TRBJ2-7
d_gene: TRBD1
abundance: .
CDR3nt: TGTGCCAGCAGCTTTGTGGGGGACAGCCACTACGAGCAGTACTTC
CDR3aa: CASSFVGDSHYEQYF

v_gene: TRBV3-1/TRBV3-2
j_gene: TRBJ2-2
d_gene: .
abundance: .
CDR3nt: TGTGCCACCCAAGTCCCAGGGTTCAGCGGGGAGCTGTTTTTT
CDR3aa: CATQVPGFSGELFF

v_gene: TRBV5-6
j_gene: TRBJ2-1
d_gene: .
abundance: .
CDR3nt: TGTGCCAGCACCCTCCCTAGATGGTTCTACAATGAGCAGTTCTTC
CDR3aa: CASTLPRWFYNEQFF

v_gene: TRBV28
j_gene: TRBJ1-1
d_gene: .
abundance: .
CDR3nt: TGTGCCAGCAGTTATCCTAAGGGGTTGTACACTGAAGCTTTCTTT
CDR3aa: CASSYPKGLYTEAFF

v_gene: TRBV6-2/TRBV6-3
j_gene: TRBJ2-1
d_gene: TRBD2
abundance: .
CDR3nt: TGTGCCAGCAGTTACGGGTTGGGACTAGCGGGGGGGCCATACAATGAGCAGTTCTTC
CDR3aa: CASSYGLGLAGGPYNEQFF

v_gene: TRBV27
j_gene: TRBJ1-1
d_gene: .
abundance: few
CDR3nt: TGTGCCAGCACACAGACAAGAGGGTACACTGAAGCTTTCTTT
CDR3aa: CASTQTRGYTEAFF

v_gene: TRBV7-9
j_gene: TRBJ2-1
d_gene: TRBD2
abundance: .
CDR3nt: TGTGCCAGCAGCTCCGGACTAGCGGTCTCGTACAATGAGCAGTTCTTC
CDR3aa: CASSSGLAVSYNEQFF

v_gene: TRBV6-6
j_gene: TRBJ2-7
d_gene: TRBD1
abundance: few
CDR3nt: TGTGCCAGCAGGTATATACAGGGGGGCGAGCAGTACTTC
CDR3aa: CASRYIQGGEQYF

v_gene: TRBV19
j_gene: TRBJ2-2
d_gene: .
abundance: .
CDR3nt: TGTGCCACTAAGGAGGGAATGAACACCGGGGAGCTGTTTTTT
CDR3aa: CATKEGMNTGELFF

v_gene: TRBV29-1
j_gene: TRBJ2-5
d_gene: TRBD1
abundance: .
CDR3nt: TGCAGCGTTAAAGACAGGGGCCCCCAAGAGACCCAGTACTTC
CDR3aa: CSVKDRGPQETQYF

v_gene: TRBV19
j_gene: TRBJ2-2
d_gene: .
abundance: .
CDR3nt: TGTGCCAGTAGTATCTTTACAGCCGGGGAGCTGTTTTTT
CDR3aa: CASSIFTAGELFF

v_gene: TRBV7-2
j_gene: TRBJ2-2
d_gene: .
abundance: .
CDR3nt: TGTGCCAGCAGCTTTATGGGTTGGGCACTTAAGAACACCGGGGAGCTGTTTTTT
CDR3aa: CASSFMGWALKNTGELFF

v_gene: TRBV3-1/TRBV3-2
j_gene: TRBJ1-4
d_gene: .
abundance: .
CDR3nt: TGTGCCAGCAGCCCGCAACTCCGAGGCCCTGAAAAACTGTTTTTT
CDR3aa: CASSPQLRGPEKLFF

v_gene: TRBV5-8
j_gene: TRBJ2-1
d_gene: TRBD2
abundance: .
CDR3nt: TGTGCCAGCAGGCCACTAGCGGGAGATATAGATGAGCAGTTCTTC
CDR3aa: CASRPLAGDIDEQFF

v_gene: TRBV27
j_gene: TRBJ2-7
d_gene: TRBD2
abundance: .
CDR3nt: TGTGCCAGCAGTTGGACTAGCGGGAGGGCCGGAGTGGTCTACGAGCAGTACTTC
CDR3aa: CASSWTSGRAGVVYEQYF

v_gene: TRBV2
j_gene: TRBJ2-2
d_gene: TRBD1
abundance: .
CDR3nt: TGTGCCAGCAGTCGCAGGGGGCAGGGCGGGGAGCTGTTTTTT
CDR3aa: CASSRRGQGGELFF

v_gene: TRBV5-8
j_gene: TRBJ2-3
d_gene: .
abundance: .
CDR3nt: TGTGCCAGCAGCTCCATGCAGACTTCCGTAAGCACAGATACGCAGTATTTT
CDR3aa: CASSSMQTSVSTDTQYF

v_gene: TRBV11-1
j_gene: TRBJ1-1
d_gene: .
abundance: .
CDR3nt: TGTGCCAGCAGCTTATCTGAGTTGAGGAACACTGAAGCTTTCTTT
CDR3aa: CASSLSELRNTEAFF

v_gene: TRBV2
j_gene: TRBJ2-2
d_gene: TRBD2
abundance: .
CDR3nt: TGTGCCAGTACTAGCGCGAACACCGGGGAGCTGTTTTTT
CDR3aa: CASTSANTGELFF

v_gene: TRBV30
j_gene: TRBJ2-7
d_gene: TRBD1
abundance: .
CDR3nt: TGTGCCTGGATCCAAAGACGACAGGGGGAAAGGAACGAGCAGTACTTC
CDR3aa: CAWIQRRQGERNEQYF

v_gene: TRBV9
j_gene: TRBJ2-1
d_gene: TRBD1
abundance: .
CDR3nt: TGTGCCAGCAGCGTTGGGGTCGGACAGGGGGCTCTTGAGCAGTTCTTC
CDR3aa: CASSVGVGQGALEQFF

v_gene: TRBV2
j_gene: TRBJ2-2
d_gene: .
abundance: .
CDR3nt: TGTGCCAGCAGTGAAAGGGCTAGCTGGAGCACCGGGGAGCTGTTTTTT
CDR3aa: CASSERASWSTGELFF

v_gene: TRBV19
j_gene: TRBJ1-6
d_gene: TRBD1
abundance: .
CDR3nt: TGTGCCAGTAGTCCCGGACAGGGGATATCTTCACCCCTCCACTTT
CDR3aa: CASSPGQGISSPLHF

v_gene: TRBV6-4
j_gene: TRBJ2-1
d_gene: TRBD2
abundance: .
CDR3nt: TGTGCCAGCAGGGACAAACTAGCGCCCTCCTACAATGAGCAGTTCTTC
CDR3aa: CASRDKLAPSYNEQFF

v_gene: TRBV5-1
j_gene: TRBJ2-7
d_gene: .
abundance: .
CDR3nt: TGCGCCAGCAGCTTGTTCGGGGACTTGCTAGGTGACGAGCAGTACTTC
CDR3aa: CASSLFGDLLGDEQYF

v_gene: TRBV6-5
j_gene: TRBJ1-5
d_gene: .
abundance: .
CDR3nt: TGTGCCAGCAGTTACTCGGCCCCCGGGGTCGGTCAGCCCCAGCATTTT
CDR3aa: CASSYSAPGVGQPQHF

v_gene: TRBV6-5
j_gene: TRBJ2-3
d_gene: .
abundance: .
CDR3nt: TGTGCCAGCACTCGGACTTACACAGATACGCAGTATTTT
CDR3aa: CASTRTYTDTQYF

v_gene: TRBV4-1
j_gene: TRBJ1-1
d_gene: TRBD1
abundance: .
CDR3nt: TGCGCCAGCAGCCAAGTTCGGCAACCCGGGACAGGGTTTTTTTTATCTGAAGCTTTCTTT
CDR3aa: CASSQVRQPGTGFFLSEAFF

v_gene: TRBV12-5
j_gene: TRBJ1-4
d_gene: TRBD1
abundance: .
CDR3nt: TGTGCTAGTGGTTTGCAGGGGGCAACTGAAAAACTGTTTTTT
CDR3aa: CASGLQGATEKLFF

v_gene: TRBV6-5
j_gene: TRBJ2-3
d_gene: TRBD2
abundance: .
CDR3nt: TGTGCCAGCAACAGCGGGGGGAGCACAGATACGCAGTATTTT
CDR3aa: CASNSGGSTDTQYF

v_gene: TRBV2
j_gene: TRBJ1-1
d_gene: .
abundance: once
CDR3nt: TGTGCCAGCAGTAGACAGATCATGAACACTGAAGCTTTCTTT
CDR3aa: CASSRQIMNTEAFF